The next 32 T cell receptor beta chains were all read from a single sample in a study of early T cells in non-severe SARS-CoV-2 infection. Each CDR3 protein gets one entry after TCRdb re-called the 5' RACE reads with MiXCR. The sample has 60,000 to 75,000 distinct CDR3 sequences; about a tenth are singletons. The specimen comprised whole blood, sampled at baseline. These receptors all stem from an adult who was a healthcare worker with PCR-confirmed SARS-CoV-2 infection or an uninfected control (not recorded which).

The chain has TRBV5-1 and TRBJ2-7; 7 bases map to TRBD2. This CDR3 is built from 15 residues. The trim removed 0 bases at V and 3 bases at J, leaving 6 bases unmatched. Germline loops: CDR1 SGHRS, CDR2 YFSETQ. Here the CDR3 DNA reads TGCGCCAGCAGCTTGGATCCAGCGGGGATCTACGAGCAGTACTTC. The encoded protein is CASSLDPAGIYEQYF.

There are a few counts of this clonotype. The V gene is TRBV29-1, the J gene TRBJ1-5, with 8 bases identical to TRBD1. Germline V CDR1 and CDR2: SQVTM, ANQGSEA. The CDR3 loop spans 13 amino acids. V dropped 4 bases and J dropped 6; count of bases not matched to a gene: 5. CDR3 region: CSVARGLGQPQHF. CDR3 DNA sequence: TGCAGCGTTGCCAGGGGGCTTGGTCAGCCCCAGCATTTT.

This clonotype was detected a few times. V and J are TRBV7-2 and TRBJ2-3; 10 bases match TRBD1. Germline V gives CDR1 SGHTA, CDR2 FQGNSA. With V trimmed by 0 bases and J by 4 bases, 4 bases remained unmatched. The CDR3 extends over 16 amino acids. CDR3 sequence: CASSLAGQGFADTQYF. CDR3 DNA: TGTGCCAGCAGCTTAGCGGGACAGGGGTTCGCAGATACGCAGTATTTT. The entire variable domain, with the rest obtained from reference TRBV7-2 and TRBJ2-3, is as follows: GAGVSQSPSNKVTEKGKDVELRCDPISGHTALYWYRQSLGQGLEFLIYFQGNSAPDKSGLPSDRFSAERTGGSVSTLTIQRTQQEDSAVYLCASSLAGQGFADTQYFGPGTRLTVL.

This clonotype was observed many times. The rearrangement joins TRBV7-8 to TRBJ2-1, with 7 nucleotides matching TRBD2. Germline V gives CDR1 SGHVS, CDR2 FQNEAQ. The CDR3 covers 14 residues. V was pared by 1 base and J by 3 bases, with 0 bases of the junction left unmatched. The CDR3 sequence is CASSLGTSYNEQFF. CDR3 nucleotide sequence: TGTGCCAGCAGCTTAGGGACTAGCTACAATGAGCAGTTCTTC.

The rearrangement uses TRBV10-3 and TRBJ2-2, with D unclear. Trimming took off 5 bases at V and 5 bases at J, with 18 bases between the two ends. CDR1 is ENHRY and CDR2 is SYGVKD in the germline V gene. The CDR3 sequence is 16 residues long. DNA of the CDR3: TGTGCCATCAGTCTAACCGGGTCCAGTGGGACCGGGGAGCTGTTTTTT. Its translation: CAISLTGSSGTGELFF.

This clonotype was recorded at least ten times. V gene TRBV29-1 combines with J gene TRBJ1-2, with 11 positions matching TRBD1. The CDR3 is 14 residues long. Germline V gene lookup returns CDR1 SQVTM and CDR2 ANQGSEA. V lost 7 bases to trimming and J lost 5 bases; unmatched junction nucleotides: 9. CDR3 sequence reads: CSALGQGAEYGYTF. CDR3 sequence (DNA): TGCAGCGCTCTAGGACAGGGGGCAGAGTATGGCTACACCTTC.

This clonotype was seen only a few times. This chain links TRBV28 with TRBJ1-2; D gene ambiguous. This CDR3 region has 15 residues. V lost 6 bases and J lost 5, with 19 bases in between. The germline V gene has CDR1 MDHEN and CDR2 SYDVKM. CDR3 bases: TGTGCCAGCAGGACTGACGGACGCGCCCCGTATGGCTACACCTTC. It translates to CASRTDGRAPYGYTF.

V gene TRBV7-2 combines with J gene TRBJ2-1; TRBD2 is a possible D gene (6 bases). CDR1 is SGHTA and CDR2 is FQGNSA in the germline V gene. The germline V and J ends were trimmed by 2 bases and 0 bases, with 11 bases remaining between them. The CDR3 spans 16 residues. CDR3 amino acids: CASSLSAGRSYNEQFF. Written as DNA, the CDR3 is TGTGCCAGCAGCTTATCGGCGGGACGCTCCTACAATGAGCAGTTCTTC.

V is TRBV5-1 and J is TRBJ2-2, with unresolved D. The V gene lost 6 bases and the J gene lost 1 base, with 13 bases spanning the gap. CDR3 size: 15 residues. Germline CDR1 and CDR2: SGHRS and YFSETQ. CDR3 sequence reads: CASKNRTGNTGELFF. Here the CDR3 DNA reads TGCGCCAGCAAGAATCGGACGGGGAACACCGGGGAGCTGTTTTTT.

This clonotype occurred many times. The chain uses TRBV6-5 and TRBJ1-6, with 8 bases aligning to TRBD1. Per the germline V gene, CDR1 is MNHEY and CDR2 is SVGAGI. Trimming took 6 bases from V and 6 from J; bases not matched to a gene: 10. The CDR3 length is 16 residues. DNA of the CDR3: TGTGCCAGCAGCCCCCGCCGTACAGGGGGTAATTCACCCCTCCACTTT. This encodes CASSPRRTGGNSPLHF.

The chain employs TRBV5-4 and TRBJ2-5, with D perhaps given as TRBD1 or TRBD2 (5 bases each). The germline V and J ends were trimmed by 4 bases and 2 bases, with 21 bases remaining between them. CDR1 and CDR2 (germline): SGHNT, YYREEE (reference sequence). The CDR3 totals 17 residues. For the CDR3, the DNA is TGTGCCAGCAGCACTGGAGCGACCGGGACGAGACAAGAGACCCAGTACTTC. Its translation: CASSTGATGTRQETQYF.

The chain combines TRBV12-3 or TRBV12-4 with TRBJ2-2; D uncertain. The CDR3 covers 12 residues. V was clipped by 3 bases and J by 6 bases, with 5 bases between them. The CDR3 protein is CASSFRPGELFF. CDR3 nucleotides: TGTGCCAGCAGTTTTCGGCCCGGGGAGCTGTTTTTT.

The rearrangement uses TRBV4-3 and TRBJ2-1; no clear D. This CDR3 region has 17 residues. Germline V gene data show CDR1 as LGHNA and CDR2 as YSLEER. The ends were cut back, 0 bases at V and 2 bases at J, with 14 bases in the middle. This CDR3 is CASSQDPATEAYNEQFF. Here the CDR3 DNA reads TGCGCCAGCAGCCAAGATCCGGCAACAGAGGCCTACAATGAGCAGTTCTTC.

This clonotype was observed at least ten times. The chain has TRBV28 and TRBJ1-2; no clear D gene. Trimming shortened V by 6 bases and J by 8 bases, and 13 bases separated the two germline ends. CDR3 length: 12 amino acids. Germline-derived CDR1 and CDR2 are MDHEN and SYDVKM. The CDR3 spells CASRILLGGYTF. The CDR3 DNA reads as TGTGCCAGCAGAATCCTGTTGGGAGGCTACACCTTC.

This clonotype turned up a few times. This rearrangement joins TRBV20-1 to TRBJ2-1; 11 nucleotides align to TRBD2. After removal of 0 bases from V and 7 bases from J, the junction contained 5 bases not matched to a gene. The CDR3 is 15 residues long. Germline CDR1 reads DFQATT; CDR2 reads SNEGSKA (reference sequence). The chain's CDR3 is CSARDDTSGRNEQFF. The CDR3 coding sequence is TGCAGTGCTAGAGATGACACTAGCGGGAGAAATGAGCAGTTCTTC.

This clonotype appeared a few times. The CDR3 is CATRGPVDEQYF. The CDR3 nucleotides read TGTGCCACCCGGGGCCCAGTAGACGAGCAGTACTTC. The rearrangement uses TRBV28 and TRBJ2-7; D possibly matches TRBD1 or TRBD2 (5 bases each). In germline, CDR1 is MDHEN, CDR2 SYDVKM. This CDR3 region has 12 residues. V was pared by 10 bases and J by 5 bases, with 15 bases between.

The V gene is TRBV28, the J gene TRBJ1-2; 9 nucleotides align to TRBD1. CDR3 size: 12 residues. Looked up from germline, CDR1 is MDHEN and CDR2 is SYDVKM. V lost 10 bases and J lost 4; bases outside the gene matches: 4. The CDR3 is CANRDRVYGYTF. CDR3 sequence (DNA): TGTGCCAACCGGGACAGGGTCTATGGCTACACCTTC.

This chain's CDR3 is CANSGSGTDTQYF. In DNA form, the CDR3 reads TGTGCCAACAGCGGGAGTGGCACAGATACGCAGTATTTT. The V and J genes are TRBV28 and TRBJ2-3; 8 nucleotides match TRBD2. The CDR3 is 13 residues long. Germline CDR1 MDHEN, CDR2 SYDVKM. The trim removed 10 bases at V and 1 base at J, leaving 4 bases unmatched.

In this sample, this clonotype turned up many times. This sequence joins TRBV7-2 and TRBJ1-3, with D possibly matching TRBD1 (5 bases). V was trimmed by 0 bases and J by 2 bases, leaving 11 bases between them. Germline V CDR1 and CDR2: SGHTA, FQGNSA. The CDR3 length is 16 residues. The CDR3 region is CASSLAGVTAGNTIYF. CDR3 in DNA: TGTGCCAGCAGCTTAGCGGGGGTTACTGCTGGAAACACCATATATTTT. Complete variable domain (other parts from reference TRBV7-2 and TRBJ1-3): GAGVSQSPSNKVTEKGKDVELRCDPISGHTALYWYRQSLGQGLEFLIYFQGNSAPDKSGLPSDRFSAERTGGSVSTLTIQRTQQEDSAVYLCASSLAGVTAGNTIYFGEGSWLTVV.

This clonotype was seen only a few times. This chain links TRBV6-2 or TRBV6-3 with TRBJ2-1; TRBD2 aligns across 9 bases. Trimming cost V 6 bases and J 3 bases; bases outside gene matches: 18. Germline lookup yields CDR1 MNHEY and CDR2 SVGEGT. The CDR3 runs 19 residues. CDR3 sequence (DNA): TGTGCCAGCAGCCGCGGATACTTAGCGGGAGTGAACCTCTACAATGAGCAGTTCTTC. It codes for CASSRGYLAGVNLYNEQFF.

At least ten counts were recorded for this clonotype. The gene calls are TRBV6-5 and TRBJ2-5; 7 bases map to TRBD1. Germline values: CDR1 MNHEY, CDR2 SVGAGI. The CDR3 runs to 16 residues. V shed 4 bases, J shed 5 bases, and the junction held 13 bases outside the gene matches. DNA for the CDR3: TGTGCCAGCAGTTTCTTCAGGGGGAATGGATGGGAGACCCAGTACTTC. Residues: CASSFFRGNGWETQYF.

There are a few counts of this clonotype. This chain links TRBV4-1 with TRBJ2-1; TRBD2 matches 14 bases. The CDR3 sequence is 15 residues long. CDR1 is MGHRA, CDR2 YSYEKL, per germline. The junction had 6 bases not matched to a gene; V was cut back by 5 bases and J by 9 bases. CDR3 residues: CASSVGLAGDGEQFF. DNA for the CDR3: TGCGCCAGCAGCGTGGGACTAGCGGGAGACGGTGAGCAGTTCTTC.

Only a few counts were recorded for this clonotype. This CDR3 reads CASSVGIAGGSEQFF. In DNA form, the CDR3 reads TGTGCCAGCAGTGTGGGAATAGCGGGAGGCTCTGAGCAGTTCTTC. The rearrangement joins TRBV6-4 to TRBJ2-1; 10 bases agree with TRBD2. Germline V lookup: CDR1 MRHNA, CDR2 SNTAGT. The V and J ends lost 4 bases and 9 bases, in that order; junction bases with no gene match: 9. CDR3 size: 15 residues.

This chain connects TRBV15 to TRBJ2-5; D remains unclear. The germline CDR1 and CDR2 sequences are LNHNV and YYDKDF (reference sequence). CDR3 length: 12 amino acids. V was shortened by 1 base and J by 5 bases, with 5 bases between the two germline ends. The CDR3 is CATSRGEETQYF. In DNA form, the CDR3 reads TGTGCCACCAGCAGAGGAGAGGAGACCCAGTACTTC.

This sequence joins TRBV12-3 or TRBV12-4 and TRBJ2-1; D unclear. With 7 bases removed from V and 8 bases from J, the gap between germline ends came to 18 bases. The CDR3 is made up of 14 amino acids. DNA of the CDR3: TGTGCCAGCACTTTCTATCCAGCTAACTATGAGCAGTTCTTC. Its protein is CASTFYPANYEQFF.

This clonotype was counted between two and nine times. This chain links TRBV7-9 with TRBJ2-1, with a weak D call TRBD2 (6 bases). CDR1 and CDR2 (germline): SEHNR, FQNEAQ (reference sequence). V lost 4 bases and J lost 8, with 21 bases in between. The CDR3 loop spans 16 amino acids. The CDR3 region is CASSSFRLEVGHEQFF. The CDR3 nucleotides read TGTGCCAGCAGCTCATTCCGACTAGAGGTCGGGCATGAGCAGTTCTTC.

Note on this clonotype: One junction end disagrees with the germline gene, perhaps due to a read error. V gene TRBV13 combines with J gene TRBJ1-6, with D unresolved. The CDR3 length is 12 residues. CDR1 is PRHDT, CDR2 FYEKMQ, per germline (reference sequence). The CDR3 loop reads CTSSFSHSPLHF. The CDR3 DNA reads as TGTACCAGCAGCTTTTCCCATTCACCCCTCCACTTT.

This clonotype came up many times. The chain carries TRBV24-1 and TRBJ1-2; a possible D gene is TRBD1 (5 bases). Germline V gives CDR1 KGHDR, CDR2 SFDVKD. V shed 3 bases and J shed 9 bases, with 10 bases lying between them. The CDR3 spans 12 residues. The CDR3 DNA sequence: TGTGCCACCAGTGATCGGCCAGGGAGCTACACCTTC. Translated: CATSDRPGSYTF.

This clonotype was seen repeatedly, ten times or more. This chain uses TRBV7-9 with TRBJ2-6; 7 bases map to TRBD2. V lost 1 base to trimming and J lost 2 bases; unmatched junction nucleotides: 2. Looked up from germline, CDR1 is SEHNR and CDR2 is FQNEAQ (reference sequence). The CDR3 runs 16 residues. In DNA, the CDR3 is TGTGCCAGCAGCTTAGTCAGCGGGGCTGGGGCCAACGTCCTGACTTTC. It codes for CASSLVSGAGANVLTF.

The CDR3 coding sequence is TGCAGTGCTGCGGACAGCCCATCCTACGAGCAGTACTTC. Encoded protein: CSAADSPSYEQYF. The chain recombines TRBV20-1 with TRBJ2-7; possible D gene TRBD1, 6 bases. Germline lookup yields CDR1 DFQATT and CDR2 SNEGSKA (reference sequence). V lost 5 bases, J lost 1 base, and 12 bases lay in between. The CDR3 is 13 residues long.

There are many counts of this clonotype. The V and J genes are TRBV7-2 and TRBJ2-7; 11 bases line up with TRBD2. The germline gives CDR1 SGHTA, CDR2 FQGNSA. The trim removed 6 bases at V and 6 bases at J, leaving 10 bases unmatched. The CDR3 has 15 residues. The CDR3 loop is CASRVDSGRAGEQYF. CDR3 nucleotide sequence: TGTGCCAGCAGAGTGGATAGCGGGAGGGCCGGCGAGCAGTACTTC.

In this sample, this clonotype turned up a few times. The gene calls are TRBV3-1 and TRBJ2-3; 8 positions agree with TRBD2. The CDR3 contains 19 residues. V shed 0 bases and J 3 bases; nucleotides not matched to a gene: 14. CDR1 and CDR2 (germline): LGHDT, YNNKEL (reference sequence). This CDR3 is CASSQDREAGGLKTDTQYF. CDR3 DNA sequence: TGTGCCAGCAGCCAAGATCGCGAGGCGGGAGGACTTAAGACAGATACGCAGTATTTT.